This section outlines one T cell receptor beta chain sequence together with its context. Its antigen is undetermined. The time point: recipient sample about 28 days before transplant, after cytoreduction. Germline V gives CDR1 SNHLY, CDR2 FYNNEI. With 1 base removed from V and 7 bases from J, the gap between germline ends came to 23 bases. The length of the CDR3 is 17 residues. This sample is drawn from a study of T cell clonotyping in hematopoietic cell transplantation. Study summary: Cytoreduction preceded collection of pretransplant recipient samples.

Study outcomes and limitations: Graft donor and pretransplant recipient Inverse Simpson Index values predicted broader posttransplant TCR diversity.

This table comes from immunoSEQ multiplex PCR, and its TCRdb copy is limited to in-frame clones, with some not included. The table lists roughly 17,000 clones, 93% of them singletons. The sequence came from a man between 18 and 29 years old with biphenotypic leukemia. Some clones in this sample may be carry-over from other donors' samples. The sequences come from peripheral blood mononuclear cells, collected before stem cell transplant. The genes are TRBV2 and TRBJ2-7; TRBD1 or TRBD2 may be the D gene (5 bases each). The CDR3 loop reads CASSEGFPGTPTREQYF. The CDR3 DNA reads TGTGCCAGCAGTGAAGGATTTCCCGGGACGCCAACGCGGGAGCAGTACTTC. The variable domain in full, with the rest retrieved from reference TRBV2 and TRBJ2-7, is EPEVTQTPSHQVTQMGQEVILRCVPISNHLYFYWYRQILGQKVEFLVSFYNNEISEKSEIFDDQFSVERPDGSNFTLKIRSTKLEDSAMYFCASSEGFPGTPTREQYFGPGTRLTVT.